These 7 T cell receptor beta chains were all obtained from the same sample, sequenced in a study of T-cell reconstitution after alpha-beta-depleted transplantation in children. Whole-study findings and limits: Where alpha-beta T cells came from about two months after transplant was reportedly several hundred expanded graft clones.

Preparation of the TCRbeta library was carried out with unique molecular identifiers. MiXCR, run by TCRdb on the PCR reads, gives a single entry per CDR3 protein. This table holds fewer than 35,000 distinct CDR3 sequences, around 6% found once. No antigen is known for these receptors. The material was peripheral blood, obtained 60 days after TCRalphabeta/CD19-depleted stem cell transplant. The receptor set was obtained from a child under two years old who had a stem cell transplant for acute myeloid leukemia, so the T cells may come from the graft donor.

This clonotype has at least ten counts. The CDR3 sequence: CASGGRGGTDTQYF. Here the CDR3 DNA reads TGTGCCAGCGGCGGGAGGGGGGGCACAGATACGCAGTATTTT. The V gene is TRBV28, the J gene TRBJ2-3, with 9 bases lining up with TRBD2. Germline loops: CDR1 MDHEN, CDR2 SYDVKM. The CDR3 is 14 residues long. With 8 bases clipped from V and 1 base from J, the junction kept 4 bases outside the gene matches.

This clonotype appeared many times. This chain connects TRBV9 to TRBJ1-2, with D unresolved. Germline V lookup: CDR1 SGDLS, CDR2 YYNGEE. The CDR3 totals 15 residues. Trimming took off 0 bases at V and 0 bases at J, with 9 bases between the two ends. The chain's CDR3 is CASSVDGLTNYGYTF. DNA for the CDR3: TGTGCCAGCAGCGTAGACGGGCTGACTAACTATGGCTACACCTTC.

The sample holds many counts of this clonotype. The rearrangement links TRBV5-1 to TRBJ1-2; D call uncertain. The CDR3 consists of 13 residues. Germline CDR1 and CDR2: SGHRS and YFSETQ. Trimming removed 2 bases from V and 1 base from J, with 6 bases in between. This chain's CDR3 is CASSFGDNYGYTF. The CDR3 coding sequence is TGCGCCAGCAGCTTTGGAGATAACTATGGCTACACCTTC.

There are many counts of this clonotype. DNA of the CDR3: TGTGCCACCAGCAGAGGGGACAGGGAGAAGCCCCAGCATTTT. It is translated as CATSRGDREKPQHF. The chain combines TRBV15 with TRBJ1-5, with 9 bases aligning to TRBD1. The CDR3 totals 14 residues. Trimming removed 1 base from V and 8 bases from J; junction bases left unmatched: 3. CDR1 and CDR2 (germline): LNHNV, YYDKDF (reference sequence).

This clonotype occurred many times. The junction departs from the called germline gene at one end, perhaps through a read error. The chain recombines TRBV6-4 with TRBJ2-7; D might be TRBD2 (7 bases). Germline CDR1 MRHNA, CDR2 SNTAGT. CDR3 length: 19 residues. CDR3 loop: CASSNRTSYQGTIMYGQYF. The CDR3 DNA sequence: TGTGCCAGCAGTAATCGGACTAGTTATCAGGGGACAATAATGTACGGGCAGTACTTC.

The chain links TRBV7-9 to TRBJ1-2; D gene unclear. The length of the CDR3 is 13 residues. Trimming shortened V by 5 bases and J by 8 bases, and 15 bases separated the two germline ends. Germline V lookup: CDR1 SEHNR, CDR2 FQNEAQ (reference sequence). In DNA form, the CDR3 reads TGTGCCAGCAGCCAGGACGCAAGGATGGGCTACACCTTC. Translating gives CASSQDARMGYTF.

In this sample, this clonotype turned up many times. The genes are TRBV5-1 and TRBJ2-7; 12 bases match TRBD2. This CDR3 has 15 amino acids. Per the germline V gene, CDR1 is SGHRS and CDR2 is YFSETQ. After removal of 4 bases from V and 6 bases from J, the junction contained 8 bases not matched to a gene. CDR3 nucleotides: TGCGCCAGCAGCGCAAGACTAGCGGGAGTTAGCGAGCAGTACTTC. This gives the protein CASSARLAGVSEQYF.